A selection of T cell receptor beta chains follows, all from one sample in a study of beta chain features in type 1 diabetes. Sequenced by immunoSEQ multiplex PCR; TCRdb stores in-frame clones only, minus some. The table shows hundreds of thousands of clones, with over 12% occurring only once. Specimen: naive CD4+ T cells from blood. The receptor source for this set is a man aged 18 to 35 with type 1 diabetes. CDR3s include the opening cysteine and the closing phenylalanine or tryptophan. D genes are given only for firm matches. Clone size appears in some rows only: once, few, many, or a class for an expanded clone.

D	V	size	J	DNA	CDR3
.	TRBV4-1	few	TRBJ1-1	TGCGCCAGCAGCCAAGAGGAAGGGAGTGAAGCTTTCTTT	CASSQEEGSEAFF
.	TRBV5-1	.	TRBJ1-1	TGCGCCAGCAGCGGGTCGGCAGGTACTGAAGCTTTCTTT	CASSGSAGTEAFF
.	TRBV7-9	.	TRBJ1-1	TGTGCCAGCAGCCCCCGGGGGAGGGGGGACACTGAAGCTTTCTTT	CASSPRGRGDTEAFF
.	TRBV7-9	few	TRBJ2-7	TGTGCCAGCAGCTCGATAACGCTATGGAGCTCCTACGAGCAGTACTTC	CASSSITLWSSYEQYF
.	TRBV28	.	TRBJ1-5	TGTGCCAGCAGTTTGAGTGGGCAGAGCCATAGCAATCAGCCCCAGCATTTT	CASSLSGQSHSNQPQHF
.	TRBV7-2	.	TRBJ2-4	TGTGCCAGCAGCCCATCAGGGACGGGCGGGTTAAACATTCAGTACTTC	CASSPSGTGGLNIQYF
.	TRBV11-1	.	TRBJ2-1	TGTGCCAGCAGTTTTAACAATGAGCAGTTCTTC	CASSFNNEQFF
.	TRBV5-1	.	TRBJ2-7	TGCGCCAGCAGCAAGGGCCCCGAGCAGTACTTC	CASSKGPEQYF
.	TRBV2	few	TRBJ2-7	TGTGCCAGCACGTGGGAAAGCTCCTACGAGCAGTACTTC	CASTWESSYEQYF
.	TRBV7-9	.	TRBJ1-1	TGTGCCAGCAGCTTAGACATGAACACTGAAGCTTTCTTT	CASSLDMNTEAFF
.	TRBV6-5	.	TRBJ2-1	TGTGCCAGCAGTTACTCCGGGTCCTCCTACAATGAGCAGTTCTTC	CASSYSGSSYNEQFF
.	TRBV30	few	TRBJ2-1	TGTGCCTGGAGTGTTAGGGCCTACAATGAGCAGTTCTTC	CAWSVRAYNEQFF
.	TRBV19	.	TRBJ1-1	TGTGCCAGTAGTAAGTTTCCTGATGAAGCTTTCTTT	CASSKFPDEAFF
.	TRBV6-5	.	TRBJ2-7	TGTGCCAGCAGTTATCAGGGACGGATAAACTACGAGCAGTACTTC	CASSYQGRINYEQYF
TRBD2	TRBV7-9	.	TRBJ2-1	TGTGCCAGCAGCTCCTACGTAGGGACTAGCGGATACAATGAGCAGTTCTTC	CASSSYVGTSGYNEQFF
.	TRBV10-2	.	TRBJ2-1	TGCGCCAGCACTAGGGGACTTATCTCCTACAATGAGCAGTTCTTC	CASTRGLISYNEQFF
.	TRBV2	.	TRBJ2-5	TGTGCCAGCAGGGGGGACCAAGAGACCCAGTACTTC	CASRGDQETQYF
TRBD1	TRBV29-1	few	TRBJ1-1	TGCAGCGTTGAAGACGTTCAACTAGGGGGCAGAGCTTTCTTT	CSVEDVQLGGRAFF
.	TRBV7-2	.	TRBJ2-7	TGTGCCAGCTGTTCTGGGGGAAGCTCCTACGAGCAGTACTTC	CASCSGGSSYEQYF
.	TRBV6-1	.	TRBJ2-7	TGTGCCAGCAGCTATGGGACAATCTCCTACGAGCAGTACTTC	CASSYGTISYEQYF
TRBD1	TRBV29-1	few	TRBJ2-7	TGCAGCGTTGCCTGGGACAGGGTTGTTTACGAGCAGTACTTC	CSVAWDRVVYEQYF
.	TRBV7-2	few	TRBJ2-3	TGTGCCAGCAGTCAACAGTCGGGGCTGTCCACAGATACGCAGTATTTT	CASSQQSGLSTDTQYF
.	TRBV4-1	few	TRBJ2-5	TGCGCCAGCAGCCAAACCGCCCACCCAGGTGGAGAGACCCAGTACTTC	CASSQTAHPGGETQYF
TRBD2	TRBV9	few	TRBJ2-3	TGTGCCAGCAGCGTAGCTAGAGCGGGAGGGACAGATACGCAGTATTTT	CASSVARAGGTDTQYF
.	TRBV6-1	few	TRBJ1-1	TGTGCCAGCATCGTAGCGATCCTTAGTACTGAAGCTTTCTTT	CASIVAILSTEAFF
.	TRBV7-3	.	TRBJ2-1	TGTGCCAGCAGCCAGGACAGCAATGAGCAGTTCTTC	CASSQDSNEQFF
.	TRBV5-1	few	TRBJ1-5	TGCGCCAGCAGCTTGGGACAGCCTAATCAGCCCCAGCATTTT	CASSLGQPNQPQHF
.	TRBV14	few	TRBJ2-1	TGTGCCAGCAGCCAAGTGAACAGGGAATGGGGCAATGAGCAGTTCTTC	CASSQVNREWGNEQFF
.	TRBV30	.	TRBJ1-4	TGTGCCTGGGCAGCACAGGGAGGCGAAAAACTGTTTTTT	CAWAAQGGEKLFF
.	TRBV6-6	.	TRBJ2-4	TGTGCCAGCAGTTACTCTACGGGGGCTAGGGTGTATTTC	CASSYSTGARVYF
.	TRBV5-1	few	TRBJ2-7	TGCGCCAGCAGCTTATCCCTGGGAGAGCAGTACTTC	CASSLSLGEQYF
.	TRBV18	.	TRBJ2-7	TGTGCCGGTACGGAGGGAGCATCCTACGAGCAGTACTTC	CAGTEGASYEQYF